The source of this T cell receptor (beta chain) is a study of monozygotic twins with inflammatory bowel disease. Study results and limitations: Repertoire similarity matched across concordant and discordant twins, perhaps owing to limited power.

Notes on this clonotype: What it recognizes is unknown.

CDR3 length: 13 amino acids. Looked up from germline, CDR1 is SEHNR and CDR2 is FQNEAQ (reference sequence). TCRdb reanalyzed the 5' RACE reads and collapses them to one entry per CDR3 protein, without DNA. The sample data list around 450,000 distinct CDR3 sequences. Sequencing used blood. The chain links TRBV7-9 to TRBJ2-5; TCRdb's assignment of TRBD1 cannot be checked, as there is no DNA. The clonotype originates from a human donor with ulcerative colitis or Crohn's disease, or a healthy co-twin of an affected twin (not recorded which). CDR3 loop: CASSLGTMETQYF.